This T cell receptor (beta chain) was found in a study of cytomegalovirus exposure and HLA in healthy donors. Using immunoSEQ multiplex PCR, the repertoire was profiled, and TCRdb retains in-frame clones only, with some absent. The sample includes more than 150,000 clones, approximately 84% seen only once; the top ten take roughly 7%. Sequenced input: PBMCs. This receptor was taken from a man between 18 and 29 years old in good health and CMV-seropositive.

Here the CDR3 reads CASSLGSTAQPQHF. DNA of the CDR3: TGTGCCAGCAGCTTAGGGAGCACCGCTCAGCCCCAGCATTTT. The chain couples TRBV5-6 to TRBJ1-5; the D is unclear. Germline lookup yields CDR1 SGHDT and CDR2 YYEEEE. The V and J ends lost 2 bases and 6 bases respectively, with 12 bases between them. The CDR3 loop spans 14 amino acids.